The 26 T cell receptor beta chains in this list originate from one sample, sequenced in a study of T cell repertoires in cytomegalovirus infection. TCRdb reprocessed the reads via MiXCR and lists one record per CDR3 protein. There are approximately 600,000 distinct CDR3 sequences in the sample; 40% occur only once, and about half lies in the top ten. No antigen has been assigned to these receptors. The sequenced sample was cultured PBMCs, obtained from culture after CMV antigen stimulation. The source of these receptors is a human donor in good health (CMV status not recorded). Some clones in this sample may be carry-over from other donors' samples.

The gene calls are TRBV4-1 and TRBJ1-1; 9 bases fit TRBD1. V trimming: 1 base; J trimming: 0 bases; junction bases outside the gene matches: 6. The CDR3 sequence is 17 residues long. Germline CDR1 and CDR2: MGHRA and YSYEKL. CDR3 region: CASSQGTGGYLNTEAFF. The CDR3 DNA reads TGCGCCAGCAGCCAAGGAACAGGGGGCTACCTGAACACTGAAGCTTTCTTT.

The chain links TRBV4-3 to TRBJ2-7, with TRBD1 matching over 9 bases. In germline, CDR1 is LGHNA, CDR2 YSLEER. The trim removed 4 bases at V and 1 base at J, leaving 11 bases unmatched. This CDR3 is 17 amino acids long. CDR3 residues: CASSLAIPGQGSYEQYF. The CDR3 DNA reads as TGCGCCAGCAGCCTCGCTATACCAGGACAGGGGTCCTACGAGCAGTACTTC.

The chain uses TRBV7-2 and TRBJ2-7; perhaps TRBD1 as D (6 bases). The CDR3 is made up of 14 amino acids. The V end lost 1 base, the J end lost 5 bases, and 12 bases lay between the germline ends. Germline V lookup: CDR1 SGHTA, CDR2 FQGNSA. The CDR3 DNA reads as TGTGCCAGCAGCTTAGGGGCAGGGACAAACGAGCAGTACTTC. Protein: CASSLGAGTNEQYF. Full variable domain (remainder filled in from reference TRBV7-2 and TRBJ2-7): GAGVSQSPSNKVTEKGKDVELRCDPISGHTALYWYRQSLGQGLEFLIYFQGNSAPDKSGLPSDRFSAERTGGSVSTLTIQRTQQEDSAVYLCASSLGAGTNEQYFGPGTRLTVT.

CDR3 residues: CASRPPQEYMSEQYF. In nucleotides, the CDR3 is TGTGCCAGCAGGCCCCCTCAGGAGTATATGAGCGAGCAGTACTTC. This chain joins TRBV12-3 or TRBV12-4 and TRBJ2-7; D is unclear. V was shortened by 6 bases and J by 6 bases, with 21 bases between the two germline ends. The CDR3 has 15 residues.

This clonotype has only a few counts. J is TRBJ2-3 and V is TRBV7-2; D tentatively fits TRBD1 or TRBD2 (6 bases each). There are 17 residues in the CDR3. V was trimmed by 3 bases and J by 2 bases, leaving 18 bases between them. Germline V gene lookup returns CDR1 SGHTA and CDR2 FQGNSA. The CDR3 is CASSFRGWGDNTDTQYF. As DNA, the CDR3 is TGTGCCAGCAGCTTTAGAGGGTGGGGGGACAACACAGATACGCAGTATTTT.

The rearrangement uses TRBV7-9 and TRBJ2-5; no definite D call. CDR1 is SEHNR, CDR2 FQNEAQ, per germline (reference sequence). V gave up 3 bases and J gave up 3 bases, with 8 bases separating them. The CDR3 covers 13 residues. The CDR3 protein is CASSFISKETQYF. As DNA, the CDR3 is TGTGCCAGCAGCTTTATTAGTAAAGAGACCCAGTACTTC.

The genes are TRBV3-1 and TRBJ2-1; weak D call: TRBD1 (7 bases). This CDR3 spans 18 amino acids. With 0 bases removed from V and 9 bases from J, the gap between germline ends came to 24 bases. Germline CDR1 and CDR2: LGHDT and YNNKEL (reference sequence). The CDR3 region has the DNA TGTGCCAGCAGCCAAGAATTATTCGGGGGACAGTTGGCCCCTGAGCAGTTCTTC. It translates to CASSQELFGGQLAPEQFF.

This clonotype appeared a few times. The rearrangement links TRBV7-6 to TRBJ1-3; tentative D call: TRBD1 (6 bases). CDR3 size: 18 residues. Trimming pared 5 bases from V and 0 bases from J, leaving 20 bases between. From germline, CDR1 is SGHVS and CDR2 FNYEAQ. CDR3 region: CASSPMPTGTFSGNTIYF. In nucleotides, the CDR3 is TGTGCCAGCAGCCCAATGCCAACAGGGACGTTCTCTGGAAACACCATATATTTT.

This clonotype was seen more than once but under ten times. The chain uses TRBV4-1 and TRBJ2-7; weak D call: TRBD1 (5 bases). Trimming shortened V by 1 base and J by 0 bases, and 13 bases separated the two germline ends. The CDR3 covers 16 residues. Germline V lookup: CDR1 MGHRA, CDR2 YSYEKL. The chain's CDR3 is CASSQGAQVLSYEQYF. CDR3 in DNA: TGCGCCAGCAGCCAAGGTGCACAGGTTCTCTCCTACGAGCAGTACTTC.

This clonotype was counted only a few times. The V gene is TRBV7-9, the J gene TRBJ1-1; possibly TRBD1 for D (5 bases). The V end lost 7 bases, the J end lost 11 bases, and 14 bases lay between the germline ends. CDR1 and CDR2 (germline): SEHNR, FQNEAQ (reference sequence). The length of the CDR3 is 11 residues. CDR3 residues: CASNHEGPAFF. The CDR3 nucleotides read TGTGCCAGCAACCACGAGGGGCCGGCTTTCTTT.

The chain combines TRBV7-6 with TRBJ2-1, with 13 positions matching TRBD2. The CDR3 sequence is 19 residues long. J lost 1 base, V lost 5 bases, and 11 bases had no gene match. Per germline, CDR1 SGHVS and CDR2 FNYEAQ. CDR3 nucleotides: TGTGCCAGCAGCCTAACCGGGACTAGCGGGGTAGGGTCCTACAATGAGCAGTTCTTC. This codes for CASSLTGTSGVGSYNEQFF.

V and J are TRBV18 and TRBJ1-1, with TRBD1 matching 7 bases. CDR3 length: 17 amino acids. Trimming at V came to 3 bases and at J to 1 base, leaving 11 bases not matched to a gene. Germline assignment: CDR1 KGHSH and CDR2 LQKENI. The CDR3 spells CASSPTTGQAPNTEAFF. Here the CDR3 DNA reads TGTGCCAGCTCACCCACTACAGGACAGGCTCCGAACACTGAAGCTTTCTTT.

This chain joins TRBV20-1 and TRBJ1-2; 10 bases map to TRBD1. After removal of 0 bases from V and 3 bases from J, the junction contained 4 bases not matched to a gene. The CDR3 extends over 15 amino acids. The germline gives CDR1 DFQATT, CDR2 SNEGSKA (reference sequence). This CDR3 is CSARDGTGVDYGYTF. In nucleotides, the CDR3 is TGCAGTGCTAGAGACGGGACAGGGGTGGACTATGGCTACACCTTC.

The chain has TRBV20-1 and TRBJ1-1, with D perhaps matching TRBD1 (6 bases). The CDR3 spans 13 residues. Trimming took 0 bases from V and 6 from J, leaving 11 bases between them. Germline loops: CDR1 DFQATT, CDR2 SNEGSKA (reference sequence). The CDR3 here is CSARDLKGAEAFF. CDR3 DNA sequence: TGCAGTGCTAGAGATCTGAAGGGGGCTGAAGCTTTCTTT.

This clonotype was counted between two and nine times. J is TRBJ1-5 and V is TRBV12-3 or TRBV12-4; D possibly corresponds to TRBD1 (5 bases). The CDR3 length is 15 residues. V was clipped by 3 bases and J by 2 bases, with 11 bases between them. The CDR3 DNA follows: TGTGCCAGCAGTTTCATCGGGGGAGGCAATCAGCCCCAGCATTTT. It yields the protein CASSFIGGGNQPQHF.

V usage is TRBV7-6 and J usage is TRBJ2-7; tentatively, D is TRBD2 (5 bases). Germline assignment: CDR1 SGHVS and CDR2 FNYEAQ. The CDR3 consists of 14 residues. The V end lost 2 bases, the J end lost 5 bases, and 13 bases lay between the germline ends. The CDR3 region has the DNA TGTGCCAGCAGCTTATCGGGGTTTGTCAACGAGCAGTACTTC. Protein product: CASSLSGFVNEQYF.

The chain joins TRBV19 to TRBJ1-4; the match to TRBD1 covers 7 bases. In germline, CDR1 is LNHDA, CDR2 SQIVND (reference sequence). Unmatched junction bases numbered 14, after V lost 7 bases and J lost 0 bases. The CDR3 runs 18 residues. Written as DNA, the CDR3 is TGTGCCAGTAATCACCCCGGGACAGCGCTGGCAACTAATGAAAAACTGTTTTTT. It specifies CASNHPGTALATNEKLFF.

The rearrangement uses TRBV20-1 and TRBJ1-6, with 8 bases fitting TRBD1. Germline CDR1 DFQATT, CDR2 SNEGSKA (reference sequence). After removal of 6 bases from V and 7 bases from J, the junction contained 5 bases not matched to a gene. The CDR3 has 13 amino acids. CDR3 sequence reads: CSAEDRENSPLHF. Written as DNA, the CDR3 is TGCAGTGCCGAGGACAGGGAAAATTCACCCCTCCACTTT.

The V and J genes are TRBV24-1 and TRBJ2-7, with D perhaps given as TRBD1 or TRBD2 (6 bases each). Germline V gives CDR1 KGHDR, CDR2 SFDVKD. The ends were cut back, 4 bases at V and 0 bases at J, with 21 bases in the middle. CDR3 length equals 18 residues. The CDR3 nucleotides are TGTGCCACCAGTGACCCCGATCACCCAGGGGACTTCTCCTACGAGCAGTACTTC. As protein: CATSDPDHPGDFSYEQYF.

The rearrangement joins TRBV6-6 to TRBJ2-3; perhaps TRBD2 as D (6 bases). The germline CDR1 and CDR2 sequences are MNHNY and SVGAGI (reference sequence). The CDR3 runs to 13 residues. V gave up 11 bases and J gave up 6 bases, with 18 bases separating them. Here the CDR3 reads CACEKGGMDTQYF. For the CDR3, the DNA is TGTGCCTGCGAGAAGGGCGGGATGGATACGCAGTATTTT.

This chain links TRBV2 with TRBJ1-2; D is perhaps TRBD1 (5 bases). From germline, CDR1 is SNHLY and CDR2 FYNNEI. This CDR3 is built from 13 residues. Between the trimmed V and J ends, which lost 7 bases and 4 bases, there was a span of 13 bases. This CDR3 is CASTDGAGYGYTF. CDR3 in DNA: TGTGCCAGCACCGACGGGGCCGGCTATGGCTACACCTTC.

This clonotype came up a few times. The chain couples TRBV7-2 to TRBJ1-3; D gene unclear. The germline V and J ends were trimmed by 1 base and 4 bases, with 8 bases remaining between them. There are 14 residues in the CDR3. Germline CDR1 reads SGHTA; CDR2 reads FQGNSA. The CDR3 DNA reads TGTGCCAGCAGCTTAGGTTGGGCAGGAAACACCATATATTTT. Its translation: CASSLGWAGNTIYF.

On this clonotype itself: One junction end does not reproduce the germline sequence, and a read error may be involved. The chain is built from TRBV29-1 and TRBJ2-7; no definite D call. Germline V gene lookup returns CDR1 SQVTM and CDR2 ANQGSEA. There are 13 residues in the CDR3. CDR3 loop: CSIEIGKSYEQYF. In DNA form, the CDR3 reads TGCAGCATTGAGATAGGGAAATCCTACGAGCAGTACTTC.

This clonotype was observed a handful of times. The DNA of the CDR3 is TGTGCCAGCAGTGCGTTCGGGGGCAGGACTGAAGCTTTCTTT. Residues: CASSAFGGRTEAFF. This chain joins TRBV27 and TRBJ1-1; the D gene is possibly TRBD1 (6 bases). V shed 5 bases and J shed 5 bases, with 15 bases lying between them. This CDR3 region has 14 residues. Germline assignment: CDR1 MNHEY and CDR2 SMNVEV (reference sequence).

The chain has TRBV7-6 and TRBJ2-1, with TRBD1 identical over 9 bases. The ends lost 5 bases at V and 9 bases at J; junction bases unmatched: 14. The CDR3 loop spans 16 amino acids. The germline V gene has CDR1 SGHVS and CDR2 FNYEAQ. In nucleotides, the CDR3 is TGTGCCAGCAGCCGACGATCCGGGACAGGGAATTTTGAGCAGTTCTTC. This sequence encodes CASSRRSGTGNFEQFF.

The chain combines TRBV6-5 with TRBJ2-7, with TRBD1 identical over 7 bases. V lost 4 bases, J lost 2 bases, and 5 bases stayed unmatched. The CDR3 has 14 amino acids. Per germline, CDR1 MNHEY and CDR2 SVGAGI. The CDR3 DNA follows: TGTGCCAGCAGTTCGACAGGGAATCCCTACGAGCAGTACTTC. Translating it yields CASSSTGNPYEQYF.